This TCR beta chain was found in a study of cytomegalovirus exposure and HLA in healthy donors. Overall study findings and caveats: Published work reported that the classifier diagnosed cytomegalovirus status with high specificity and sensitivity. The number of N-insertions in an Asian-associated ancestry cluster was reportedly below the roughly 670-donor mean in a later analysis. It is likely that the observed cluster of highly shared sequence variants was a sequencing artifact. Differences between HLA loci emerged in a later analysis of TCR association rates, with DRB1 most and HLA-C fewest.

Note on this clone: Its antigen is still unknown.

The PCR ran on 60 Vbeta and 13 Jbeta primers. Assay used: immunoSEQ multiplex PCR; TCRdb lists only in-frame clones, some missing. The repertoire consists of about 69,000 clones, with approximately 72% occurring once and the leading ten covering 10% to 11%. This receptor was obtained from a woman aged 25 to 39 in good health and CMV-seronegative. The sample consisted of PBMCs.

The CDR3 protein is CASSQVRTGLSYEQYF. The CDR3 DNA reads as TGCGCCAGCAGCCAAGTCCGGACAGGTCTCTCCTACGAGCAGTACTTC. The genes are TRBV4-1 and TRBJ2-7; 7 positions match TRBD1. Germline assignment: CDR1 MGHRA and CDR2 YSYEKL. V shed 1 base and J 0 bases; nucleotides not matched to a gene: 6. The CDR3 length is 16 residues.